The sequence of this T cell receptor beta chain was determined in a study of control samples from healthy donors and cancer patients. Assay used: immunoSEQ multiplex PCR; TCRdb lists only in-frame clones, some missing. The sample holds some 250,000 clones, 82% seen once. This CDR3 comprises 17 residues. V was pared by 1 base and J by 3 bases, with 7 bases of the junction left unmatched. Per the germline V gene, CDR1 is SGHVS and CDR2 is FQNEAQ. This clone is a singleton in its sample. The rearrangement links TRBV7-8 to TRBJ2-4; 9 nucleotides align to TRBD1. The receptor's source is a woman between 55 and 75 years old with lung cancer. The sequenced sample was PBMCs. CDR3 region: CASSLERVDRGKNIQYF. In nucleotides, the CDR3 is TGTGCCAGCAGCTTAGAGAGGGTGGACAGGGGCAAAAACATTCAGTACTTC.